The entry below gives a single TCR beta chain sequence along with its context. The antigen remains unidentified. This entry belongs to a study of OX40 agonist ivuxolimab in advanced cancers. Study in general: Three patients had partial responses: one hepatocellular carcinoma, two cutaneous melanoma.

Samples were taken at baseline and on day 1 of cycles 4 and 7. Study-level results: In general, CD8+ T cells held more expanded clones than CD4+ did, on average. Among the lowest peripheral clonal expansion occurred in 0.1-3.0 mg/kg partial responders.

The CDR3 is 14 residues long. V lost 2 bases and J lost 4, with 11 bases in between. Germline CDR1 reads SGHTA; CDR2 reads FQGTGA. Some clones are missing from TCRdb's copy, which holds only in-frame ones; the method was immunoSEQ multiplex PCR. The sample includes about 81,000 clones, 84% of them seen just once. This sequence joins TRBV7-3 and TRBJ2-5; D is possibly TRBD2 (5 bases). Sequences were derived from CD4+ or CD8+ T cells sorted from blood, sampled in a trial of the OX40 agonist ivuxolimab. This sequence was found in an adult with an advanced solid tumor such as melanoma, head and neck, liver or kidney cancer. The DNA for the CDR3 is TGTGCCAGCAGCTTACAAACCAGCGGAGAGACCCAGTACTTC. Translated: CASSLQTSGETQYF.